This entry concerns a single T cell receptor (beta chain). Its antigen is undetermined. TCRdb re-called the 5' RACE reads; every CDR3 protein appears as one record, without DNA. This sample carries 150,000 to 200,000 distinct CDR3 sequences, with 2.8% going to the ten biggest clones. This CDR3 is 16 amino acids long. Germline lookup yields CDR1 LGHDT and CDR2 YNNKEL (reference sequence). These data come from a study of monozygotic twins with inflammatory bowel disease. Findings of the study overall: Compared with healthy co-twins, IBD patients showed reduced TCRbeta repertoire diversity by inverse Simpson. The sharing of clonotypes with others was lower in IBD patients than in healthy twins, especially with disease activity.

This sequence joins TRBV3-1 and TRBJ2-7; TCRdb's D call of TRBD1 is untestable without DNA. Source material: blood. This clonotype was sampled from a human donor with ulcerative colitis or Crohn's disease, or a healthy co-twin of an affected twin (not recorded which). This CDR3 is CASSRGAGVRSYEQYF.